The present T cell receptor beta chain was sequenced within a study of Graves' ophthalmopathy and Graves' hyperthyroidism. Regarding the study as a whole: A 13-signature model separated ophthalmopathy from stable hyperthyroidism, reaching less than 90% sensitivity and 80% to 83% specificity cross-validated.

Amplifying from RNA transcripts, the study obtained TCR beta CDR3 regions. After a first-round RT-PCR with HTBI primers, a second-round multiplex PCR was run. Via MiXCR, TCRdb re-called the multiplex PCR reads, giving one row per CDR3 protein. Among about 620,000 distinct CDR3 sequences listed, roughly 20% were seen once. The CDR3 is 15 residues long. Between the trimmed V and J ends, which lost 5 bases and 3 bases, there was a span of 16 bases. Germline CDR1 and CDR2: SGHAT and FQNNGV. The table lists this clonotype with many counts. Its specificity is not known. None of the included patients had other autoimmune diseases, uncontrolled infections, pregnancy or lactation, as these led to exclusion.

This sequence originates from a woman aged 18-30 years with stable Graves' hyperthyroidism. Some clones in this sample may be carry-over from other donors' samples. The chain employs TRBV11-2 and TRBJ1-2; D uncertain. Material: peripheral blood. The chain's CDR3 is CASSPDPVGYYGYTF. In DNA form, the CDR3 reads TGTGCCAGCAGCCCAGACCCCGTTGGATACTATGGCTACACCTTC.